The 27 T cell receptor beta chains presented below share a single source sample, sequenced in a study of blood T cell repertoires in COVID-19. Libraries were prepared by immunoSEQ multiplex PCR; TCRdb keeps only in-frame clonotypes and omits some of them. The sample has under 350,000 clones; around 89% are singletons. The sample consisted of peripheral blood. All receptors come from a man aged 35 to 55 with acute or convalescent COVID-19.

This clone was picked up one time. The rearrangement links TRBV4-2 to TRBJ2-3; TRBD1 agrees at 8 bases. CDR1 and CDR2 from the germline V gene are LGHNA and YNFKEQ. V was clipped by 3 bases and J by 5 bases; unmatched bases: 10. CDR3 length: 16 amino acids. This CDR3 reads CASSHPDRDIGDTQYF. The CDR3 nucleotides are TGTGCCAGCAGCCATCCGGACAGGGACATCGGAGATACGCAGTATTTT.

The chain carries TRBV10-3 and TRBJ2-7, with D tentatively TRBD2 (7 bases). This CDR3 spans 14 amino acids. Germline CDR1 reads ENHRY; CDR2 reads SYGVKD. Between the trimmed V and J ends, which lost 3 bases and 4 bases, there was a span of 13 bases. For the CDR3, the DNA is TGTGCCATCAGTGAAAGGGGGGGAGGGTACGAGCAGTACTTC. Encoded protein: CAISERGGGYEQYF.

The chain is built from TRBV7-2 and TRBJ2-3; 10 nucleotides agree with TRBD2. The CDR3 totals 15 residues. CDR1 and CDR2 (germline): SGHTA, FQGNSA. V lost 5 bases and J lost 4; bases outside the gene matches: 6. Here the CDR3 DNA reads TGTGCCAGCAGCCGTAGCGGGGGGCTATCAGATACGCAGTATTTT. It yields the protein CASSRSGGLSDTQYF. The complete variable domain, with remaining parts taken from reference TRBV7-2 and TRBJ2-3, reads GAGVSQSPSNKVTEKGKDVELRCDPISGHTALYWYRQSLGQGLEFLIYFQGNSAPDKSGLPSDRFSAERTGGSVSTLTIQRTQQEDSAVYLCASSRSGGLSDTQYFGPGTRLTVL.

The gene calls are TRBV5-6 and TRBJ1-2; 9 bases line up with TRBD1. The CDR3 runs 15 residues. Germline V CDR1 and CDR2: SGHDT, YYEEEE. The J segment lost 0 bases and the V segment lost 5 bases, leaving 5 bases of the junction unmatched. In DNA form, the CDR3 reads TGTGCCAGCAGGCGGGACAGGGATGCTAACTATGGCTACACCTTC. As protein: CASRRDRDANYGYTF.

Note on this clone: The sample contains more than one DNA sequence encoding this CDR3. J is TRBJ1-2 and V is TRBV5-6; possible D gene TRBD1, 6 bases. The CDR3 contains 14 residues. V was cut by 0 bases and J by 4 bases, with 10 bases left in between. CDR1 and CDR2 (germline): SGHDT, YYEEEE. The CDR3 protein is CASSLAGGAYGYTF. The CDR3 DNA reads TGTGCCAGCAGCTTGGCGGGGGGGGCCTATGGCTACACCTTC.

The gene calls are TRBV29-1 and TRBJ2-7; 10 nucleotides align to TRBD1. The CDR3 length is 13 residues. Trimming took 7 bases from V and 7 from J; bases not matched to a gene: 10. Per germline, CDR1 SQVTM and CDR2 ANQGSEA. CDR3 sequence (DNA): TGCAGCGCCTTAAGACAGGGGGCGACTGAGCAGTACTTC. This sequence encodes CSALRQGATEQYF.

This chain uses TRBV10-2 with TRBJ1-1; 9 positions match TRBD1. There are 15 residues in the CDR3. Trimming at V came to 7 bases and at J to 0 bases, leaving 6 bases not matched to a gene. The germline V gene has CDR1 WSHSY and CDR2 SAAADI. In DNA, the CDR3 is TGCGCCAGCATCACATGGGACAGGGTGAACACTGAAGCTTTCTTT. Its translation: CASITWDRVNTEAFF.

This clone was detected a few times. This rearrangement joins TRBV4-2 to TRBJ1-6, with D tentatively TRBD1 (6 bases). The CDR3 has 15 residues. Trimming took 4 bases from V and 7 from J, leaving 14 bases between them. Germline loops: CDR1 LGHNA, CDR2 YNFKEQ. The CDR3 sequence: CASSPIQGQNSPLHF. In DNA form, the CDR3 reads TGTGCCAGCAGCCCGATACAGGGTCAGAATTCACCCCTCCACTTT.

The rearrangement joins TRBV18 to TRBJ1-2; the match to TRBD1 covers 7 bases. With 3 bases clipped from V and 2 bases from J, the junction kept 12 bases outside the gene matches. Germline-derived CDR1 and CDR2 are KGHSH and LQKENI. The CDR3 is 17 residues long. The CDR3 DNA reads TGTGCCAGCTCACCGGAGGCAGGGGGATTCGTAAACTATGGCTACACCTTC. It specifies CASSPEAGGFVNYGYTF.

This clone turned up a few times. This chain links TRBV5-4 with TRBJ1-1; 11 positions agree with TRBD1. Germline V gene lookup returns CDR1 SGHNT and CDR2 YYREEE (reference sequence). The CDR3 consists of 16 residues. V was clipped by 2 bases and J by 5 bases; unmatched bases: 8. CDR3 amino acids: CASSLRGQGAKTEAFF. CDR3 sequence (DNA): TGTGCCAGCAGCTTACGAGGACAGGGGGCAAAAACTGAAGCTTTCTTT.

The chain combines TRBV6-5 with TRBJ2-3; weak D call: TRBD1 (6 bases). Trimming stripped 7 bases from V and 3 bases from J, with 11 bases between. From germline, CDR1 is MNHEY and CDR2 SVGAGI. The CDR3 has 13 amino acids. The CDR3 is CASNEQGTDTQYF. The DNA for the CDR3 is TGTGCCAGCAACGAACAGGGAACAGATACGCAGTATTTT.

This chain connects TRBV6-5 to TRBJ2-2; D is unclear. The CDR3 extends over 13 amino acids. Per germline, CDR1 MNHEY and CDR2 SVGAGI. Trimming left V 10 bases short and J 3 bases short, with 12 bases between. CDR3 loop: CATTAKYTGELFF. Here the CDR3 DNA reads TGTGCCACCACTGCGAAGTACACCGGGGAGCTGTTTTTT.

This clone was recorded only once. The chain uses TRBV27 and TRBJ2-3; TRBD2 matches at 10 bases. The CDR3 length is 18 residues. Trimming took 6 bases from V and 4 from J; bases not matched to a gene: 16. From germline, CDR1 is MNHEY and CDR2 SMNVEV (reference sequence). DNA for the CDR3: TGTGCCAGCAGCCCCCGGGCCACTACTAGCGGGGTGGCAGATACGCAGTATTTT. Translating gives CASSPRATTSGVADTQYF.

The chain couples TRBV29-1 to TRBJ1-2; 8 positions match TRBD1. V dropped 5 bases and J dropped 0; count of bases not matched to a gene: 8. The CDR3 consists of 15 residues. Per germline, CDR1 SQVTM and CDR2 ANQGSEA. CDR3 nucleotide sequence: TGCAGCGTTACCACTTGGGACAGGACTAACTATGGCTACACCTTC. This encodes CSVTTWDRTNYGYTF.

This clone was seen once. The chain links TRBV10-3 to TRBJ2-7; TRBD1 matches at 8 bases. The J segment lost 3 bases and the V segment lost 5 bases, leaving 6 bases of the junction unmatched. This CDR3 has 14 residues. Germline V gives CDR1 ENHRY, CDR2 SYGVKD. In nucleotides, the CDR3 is TGTGCCATCAGTTCTGACAGGGGAGGCTACGAGCAGTACTTC. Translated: CAISSDRGGYEQYF.

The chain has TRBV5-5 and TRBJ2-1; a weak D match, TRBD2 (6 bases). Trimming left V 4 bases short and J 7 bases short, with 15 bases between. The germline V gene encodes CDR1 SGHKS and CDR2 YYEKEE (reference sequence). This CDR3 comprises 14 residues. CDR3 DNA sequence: TGTGCCAGCAGCCGGTCGGGGGTGGAGAATGAGCAGTTCTTC. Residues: CASSRSGVENEQFF.

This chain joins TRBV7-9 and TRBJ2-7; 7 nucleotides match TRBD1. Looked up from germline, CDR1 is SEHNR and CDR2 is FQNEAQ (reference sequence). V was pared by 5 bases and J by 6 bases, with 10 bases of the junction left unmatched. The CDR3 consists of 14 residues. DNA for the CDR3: TGTGCCAGCAGCGACCGGGACCCAGGGGGCGAGCAGTACTTC. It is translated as CASSDRDPGGEQYF.

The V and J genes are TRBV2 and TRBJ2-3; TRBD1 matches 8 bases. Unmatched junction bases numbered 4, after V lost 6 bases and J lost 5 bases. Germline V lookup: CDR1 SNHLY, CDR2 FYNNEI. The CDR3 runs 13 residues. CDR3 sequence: CASSSQGEDTQYF. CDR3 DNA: TGTGCCAGCAGCTCACAGGGGGAAGATACGCAGTATTTT.

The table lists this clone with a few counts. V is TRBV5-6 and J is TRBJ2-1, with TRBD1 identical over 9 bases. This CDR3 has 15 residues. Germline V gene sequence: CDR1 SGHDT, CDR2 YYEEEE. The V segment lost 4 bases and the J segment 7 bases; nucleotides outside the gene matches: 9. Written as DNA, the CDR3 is TGTGCCAGCAGCCCCGGGACAGGGTTAGTAAATGAGCAGTTCTTC. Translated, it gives CASSPGTGLVNEQFF.

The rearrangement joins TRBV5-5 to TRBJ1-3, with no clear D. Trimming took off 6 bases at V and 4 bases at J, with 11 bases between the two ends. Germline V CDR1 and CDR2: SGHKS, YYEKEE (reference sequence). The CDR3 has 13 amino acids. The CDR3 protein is CASTGMGGNTIYF. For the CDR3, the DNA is TGTGCCAGCACCGGGATGGGGGGAAACACCATATATTTT.

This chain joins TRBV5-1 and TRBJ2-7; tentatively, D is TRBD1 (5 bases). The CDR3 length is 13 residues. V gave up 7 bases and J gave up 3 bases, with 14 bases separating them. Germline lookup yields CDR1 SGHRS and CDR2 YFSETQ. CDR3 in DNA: TGCGCCAGCCAAAGGGGCACTTTCTACGAGCAGTACTTC. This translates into CASQRGTFYEQYF. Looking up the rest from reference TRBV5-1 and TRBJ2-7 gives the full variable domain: KAGVTQTPRYLIKTRGQQVTLSCSPISGHRSVSWYQQTPGQGLQFLFEYFSETQRNKGNFPGRFSGRQFSNSRSEMNVSTLELGDSALYLCASQRGTFYEQYFGPGTRLTVT.

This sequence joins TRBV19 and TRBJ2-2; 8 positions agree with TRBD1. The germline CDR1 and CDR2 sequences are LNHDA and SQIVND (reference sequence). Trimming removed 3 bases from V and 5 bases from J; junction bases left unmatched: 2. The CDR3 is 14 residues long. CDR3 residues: CASSMTGATGELFF. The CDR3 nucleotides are TGTGCCAGTAGTATGACAGGGGCTACCGGGGAGCTGTTTTTT.

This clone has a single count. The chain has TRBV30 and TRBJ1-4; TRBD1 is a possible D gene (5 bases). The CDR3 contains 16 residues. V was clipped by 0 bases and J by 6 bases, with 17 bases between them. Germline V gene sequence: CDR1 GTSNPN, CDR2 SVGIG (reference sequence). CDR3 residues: CAWSVKRAGMDEKLFF. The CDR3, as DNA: TGTGCCTGGAGTGTAAAAAGGGCAGGGATGGATGAAAAACTGTTTTTT. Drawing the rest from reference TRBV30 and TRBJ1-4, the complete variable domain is SQTIHQWPATLVQPVGSPLSLECTVEGTSNPNLYWYRQAAGRGLQLLFYSVGIGQISSEVPQNLSASRPQDRQFILSSKKLLLSDSGFYLCAWSVKRAGMDEKLFFGSGTQLSVL.

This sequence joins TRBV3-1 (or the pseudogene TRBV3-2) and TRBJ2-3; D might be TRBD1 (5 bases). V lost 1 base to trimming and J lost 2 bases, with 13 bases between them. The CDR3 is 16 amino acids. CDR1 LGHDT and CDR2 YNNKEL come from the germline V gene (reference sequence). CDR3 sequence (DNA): TGTGCCAGCAGCCAAGCCAGGGCAGCAGCCACAGATACGCAGTATTTT. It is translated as CASSQARAAATDTQYF.

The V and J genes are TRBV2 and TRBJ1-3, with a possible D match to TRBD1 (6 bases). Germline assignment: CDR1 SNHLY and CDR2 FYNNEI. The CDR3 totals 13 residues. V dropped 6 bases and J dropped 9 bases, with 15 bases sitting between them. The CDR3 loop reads CASRVSTGSTIYF. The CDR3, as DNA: TGTGCCAGCAGGGTCTCTACAGGGAGCACCATATATTTT. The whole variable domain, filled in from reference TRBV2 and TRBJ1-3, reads EPEVTQTPSHQVTQMGQEVILRCVPISNHLYFYWYRQILGQKVEFLVSFYNNEISEKSEIFDDQFSVERPDGSNFTLKIRSTKLEDSAMYFCASRVSTGSTIYFGEGSWLTVV.

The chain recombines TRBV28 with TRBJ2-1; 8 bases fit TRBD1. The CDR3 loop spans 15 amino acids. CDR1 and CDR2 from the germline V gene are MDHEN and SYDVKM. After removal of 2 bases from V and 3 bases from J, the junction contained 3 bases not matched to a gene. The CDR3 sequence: CASSLPRGLYNEQFF. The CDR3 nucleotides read TGTGCCAGCAGTTTACCCAGGGGGCTCTACAATGAGCAGTTCTTC.

CDR3 nucleotides: TGTGCCAGCAGTTTGGGACAGGATATCTCCTACGAGCAGTACTTC. It specifies CASSLGQDISYEQYF. The genes are TRBV7-7 and TRBJ2-7, with 8 nucleotides matching TRBD1. CDR3 size: 15 residues. Trimming at V came to 6 bases and at J to 0 bases, leaving 7 bases not matched to a gene. Per the germline V gene, CDR1 is SSHAT and CDR2 is FNYEAQ (reference sequence).